The source of this T cell receptor (beta chain) is a study of T cell repertoires in cytomegalovirus infection. About the research overall: In the study, CMV epitopes included recently identified HLA-C-restricted and well-studied HLA-B-restricted ones. From public TCR beta signatures came an indication of both CMV infection and matching HLA type.

MiXCR, applied by TCRdb to the reads, yields one record per CDR3 protein. The sample yields about 70,000 distinct CDR3 sequences, 20% to 25% seen once. V lost 4 bases to trimming and J lost 2 bases; unmatched junction nucleotides: 3. There are 14 residues in the CDR3. Germline V gene lookup returns CDR1 LGHNT and CDR2 FRNRAP. With respect to this clonotype: Its specificity is unknown.

Whole-study results and caveats: Dominating the ex vivo response were HLA-C-restricted CMV-specific TCR beta clonotypes. Frequencies of public TCR beta families were cumulated, and this identified carriers of CMV plus the relevant HLA.

The source of this sequence is a human donor in good health (CMV status not recorded). Some clones in this sample may be carry-over from other donors' samples. The source was CD8+ T cells from cultured PBMCs, collected from culture after CMV antigen stimulation. The chain is built from TRBV12-5 and TRBJ2-3; TRBD2 matches at 7 bases. CDR3 DNA sequence: TGTGCTAGTGGTTGGGGGGGATTCACAGATACGCAGTATTTT. This codes for CASGWGGFTDTQYF.